The clone carrying this TCR beta chain was observed a handful of times. Its specificity is unknown. The data derive from a study of T cell repertoires in aging, cancer and after chemotherapy. Peripheral blood genomic DNA, not sorted cells or RNA, was the template. TRB rearrangements spanning V, D and J were amplified using mixed TRB-A/B primers. TCRdb used MiXCR to reprocess the multiplex PCR reads, holding one entry per CDR3 protein. The sample has several thousand distinct CDR3 sequences, approximately 30% seen once. The CDR3 length is 16 residues. V gave up 2 bases and J gave up 1 base, with 15 bases separating them. In germline, CDR1 is MNHNS, CDR2 SASEGT. Findings of the study overall: Age-matched healthy donors had significantly more diverse, less clonal blood TCR repertoires than untreated cancer patients.

Sequences were obtained from blood. J is TRBJ2-7 and V is TRBV6-1; no firm D call. This TCR came from a human donor with a blood cancer. Here the CDR3 reads CASSERQSRSSYEQYF. CDR3 in DNA: TGTGCCAGCAGTGAACGGCAGAGTAGATCTTCCTACGAGCAGTACTTC.